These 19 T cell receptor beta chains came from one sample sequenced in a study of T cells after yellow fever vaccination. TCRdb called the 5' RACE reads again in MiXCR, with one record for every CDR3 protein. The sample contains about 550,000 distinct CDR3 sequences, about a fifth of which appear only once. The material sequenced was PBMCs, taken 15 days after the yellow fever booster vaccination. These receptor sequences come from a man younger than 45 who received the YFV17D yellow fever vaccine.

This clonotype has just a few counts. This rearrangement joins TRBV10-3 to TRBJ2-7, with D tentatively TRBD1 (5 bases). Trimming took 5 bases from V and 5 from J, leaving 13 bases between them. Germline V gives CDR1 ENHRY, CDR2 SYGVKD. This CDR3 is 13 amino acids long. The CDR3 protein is CAISKTEEDEQYF. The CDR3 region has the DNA TGTGCCATCAGTAAGACAGAAGAGGACGAGCAGTACTTC.

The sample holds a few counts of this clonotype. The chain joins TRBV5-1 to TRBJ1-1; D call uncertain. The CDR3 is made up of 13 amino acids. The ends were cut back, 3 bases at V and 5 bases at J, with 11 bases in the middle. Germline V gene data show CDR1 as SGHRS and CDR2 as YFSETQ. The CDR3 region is CASSYTTNTEAFF. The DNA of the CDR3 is TGCGCCAGCAGCTACACAACTAATACTGAAGCTTTCTTT.

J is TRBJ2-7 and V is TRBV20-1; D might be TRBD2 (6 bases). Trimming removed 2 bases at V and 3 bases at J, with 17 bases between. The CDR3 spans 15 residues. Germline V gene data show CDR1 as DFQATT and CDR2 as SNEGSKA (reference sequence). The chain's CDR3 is CSARRASEADYEQYF. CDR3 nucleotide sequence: TGCAGTGCTAGAAGGGCTAGCGAAGCTGACTACGAGCAGTACTTC.

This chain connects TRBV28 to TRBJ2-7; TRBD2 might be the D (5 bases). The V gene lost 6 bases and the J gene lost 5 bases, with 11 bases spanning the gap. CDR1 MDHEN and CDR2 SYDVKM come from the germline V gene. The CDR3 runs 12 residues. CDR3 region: CASRPPGNEQYF. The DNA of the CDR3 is TGTGCCAGCAGGCCTCCGGGGAACGAGCAGTACTTC. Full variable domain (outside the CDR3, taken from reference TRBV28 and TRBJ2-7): DVKVTQSSRYLVKRTGEKVFLECVQDMDHENMFWYRQDPGLGLRLIYFSYDVKMKEKGDIPEGYSVSREKKERFSLILESASTNQTSMYLCASRPPGNEQYFGPGTRLTVT.

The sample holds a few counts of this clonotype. The CDR3 bases are TGTGCCAGCAGCTTAGCGCTCGGAGGATCGGCCGAGCAGTACTTC. Amino acids: CASSLALGGSAEQYF. The V call is TRBV7-9, the J call TRBJ2-7; the D gene is possibly TRBD2 (5 bases). Looked up from germline, CDR1 is SEHNR and CDR2 is FQNEAQ (reference sequence). This CDR3 has 15 amino acids. The V gene lost 0 bases and the J gene lost 6 bases, with 15 bases spanning the gap.

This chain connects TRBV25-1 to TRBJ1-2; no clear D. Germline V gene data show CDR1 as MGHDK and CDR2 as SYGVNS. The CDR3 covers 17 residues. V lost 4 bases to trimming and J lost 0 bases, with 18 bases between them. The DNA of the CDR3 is TGTGCCAGCAGTGGTTTCGGGCCCCACTCTACTAACTATGGCTACACCTTC. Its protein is CASSGFGPHSTNYGYTF.

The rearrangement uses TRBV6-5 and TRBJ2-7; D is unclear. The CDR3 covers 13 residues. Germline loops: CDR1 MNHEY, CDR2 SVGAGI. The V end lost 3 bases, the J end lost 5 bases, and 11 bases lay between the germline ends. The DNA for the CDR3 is TGTGCCAGCAGTTATTTGGCCGAGAACGAGCAGTACTTC. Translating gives CASSYLAENEQYF.

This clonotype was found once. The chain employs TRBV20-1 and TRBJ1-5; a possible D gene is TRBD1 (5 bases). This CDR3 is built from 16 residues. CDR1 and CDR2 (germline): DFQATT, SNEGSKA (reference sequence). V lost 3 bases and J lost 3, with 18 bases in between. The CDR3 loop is CSARRVGDGLNQPQHF. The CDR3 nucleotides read TGCAGTGCTAGGCGGGTGGGGGACGGCCTCAATCAGCCCCAGCATTTT.

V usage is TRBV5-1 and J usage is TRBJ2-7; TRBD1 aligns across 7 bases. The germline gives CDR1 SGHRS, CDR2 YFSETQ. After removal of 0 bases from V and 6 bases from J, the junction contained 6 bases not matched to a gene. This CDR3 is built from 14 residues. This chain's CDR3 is CASSLVGQVSEQYF. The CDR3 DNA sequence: TGCGCCAGCAGCTTGGTTGGACAGGTCTCCGAGCAGTACTTC.

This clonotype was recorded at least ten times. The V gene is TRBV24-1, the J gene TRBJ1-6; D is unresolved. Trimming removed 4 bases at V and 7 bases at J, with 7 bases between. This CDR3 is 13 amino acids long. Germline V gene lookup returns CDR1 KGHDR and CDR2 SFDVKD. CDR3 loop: CATSEAGNSPLHF. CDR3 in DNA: TGTGCCACCAGTGAGGCGGGGAATTCACCCCTCCACTTT.

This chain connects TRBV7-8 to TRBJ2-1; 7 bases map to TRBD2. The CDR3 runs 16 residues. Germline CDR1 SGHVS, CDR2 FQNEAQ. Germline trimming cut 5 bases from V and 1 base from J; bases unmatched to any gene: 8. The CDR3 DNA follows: TGTGCCAGCAGCCGGACTAGGGCTCCTTCCTACAATGAGCAGTTCTTC. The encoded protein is CASSRTRAPSYNEQFF.

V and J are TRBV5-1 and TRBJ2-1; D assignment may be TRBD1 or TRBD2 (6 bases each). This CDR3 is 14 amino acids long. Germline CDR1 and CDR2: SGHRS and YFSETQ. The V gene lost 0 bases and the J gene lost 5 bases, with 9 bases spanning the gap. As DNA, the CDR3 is TGCGCCAGCAGCTTGGACAGGGAGGACAATGAGCAGTTCTTC. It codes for CASSLDREDNEQFF.

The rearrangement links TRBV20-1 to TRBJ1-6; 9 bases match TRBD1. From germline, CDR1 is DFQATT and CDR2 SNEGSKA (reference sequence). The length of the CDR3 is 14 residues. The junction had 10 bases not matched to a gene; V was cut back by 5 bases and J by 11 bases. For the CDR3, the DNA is TGCAGTGCTTCCTACGGACAGGGGCCCCCACCCCTCCACTTT. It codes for CSASYGQGPPPLHF.

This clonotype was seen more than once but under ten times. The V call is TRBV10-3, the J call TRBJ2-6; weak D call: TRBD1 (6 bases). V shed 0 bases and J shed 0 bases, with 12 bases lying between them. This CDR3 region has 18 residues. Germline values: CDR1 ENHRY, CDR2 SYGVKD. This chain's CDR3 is CAISESQGRISGANVLTF. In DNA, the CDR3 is TGTGCCATCAGTGAGTCACAGGGACGGATCTCTGGGGCCAACGTCCTGACTTTC.

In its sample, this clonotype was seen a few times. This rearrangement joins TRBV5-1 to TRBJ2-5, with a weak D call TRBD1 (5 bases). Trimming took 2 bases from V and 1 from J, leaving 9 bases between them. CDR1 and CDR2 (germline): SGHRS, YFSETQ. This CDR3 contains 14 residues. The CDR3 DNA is TGCGCCAGCAGCTTAACGACAGCCCAAGAGACCCAGTACTTC. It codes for CASSLTTAQETQYF.

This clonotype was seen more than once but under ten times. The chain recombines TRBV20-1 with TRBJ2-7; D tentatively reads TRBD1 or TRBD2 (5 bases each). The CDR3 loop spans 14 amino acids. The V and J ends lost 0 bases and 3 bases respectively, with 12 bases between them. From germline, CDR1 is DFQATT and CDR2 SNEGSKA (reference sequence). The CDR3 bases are TGCAGTGCTAGAGACGGGGACGGGAACTACGAGCAGTACTTC. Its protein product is CSARDGDGNYEQYF.

The CDR3 nucleotides are TGTGCCAGCAGTGGTTCCTCTGAAGCTTTCTTT. This sequence encodes CASSGSSEAFF. The V gene is TRBV6-5, the J gene TRBJ1-1, with D unclear. The germline V and J ends were trimmed by 5 bases and 6 bases, with 7 bases remaining between them. CDR1 is MNHEY, CDR2 SVGAGI, per germline. This CDR3 is built from 11 residues.

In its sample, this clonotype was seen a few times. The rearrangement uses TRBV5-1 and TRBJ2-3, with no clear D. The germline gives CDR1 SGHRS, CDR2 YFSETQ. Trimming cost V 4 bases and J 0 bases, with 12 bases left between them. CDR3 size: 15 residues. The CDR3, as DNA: TGCGCCAGCAGCCCCCAGGACGCTAGCACAGATACGCAGTATTTT. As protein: CASSPQDASTDTQYF.

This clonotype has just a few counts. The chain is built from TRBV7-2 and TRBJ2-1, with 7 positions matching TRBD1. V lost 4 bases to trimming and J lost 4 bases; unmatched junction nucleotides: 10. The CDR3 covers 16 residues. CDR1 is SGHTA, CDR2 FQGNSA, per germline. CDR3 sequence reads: CASSSRGQISYNEQFF. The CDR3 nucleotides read TGTGCCAGCAGCTCAAGGGGGCAAATTTCTTACAATGAGCAGTTCTTC.